This T cell receptor (beta chain) came from a study of cytomegalovirus exposure and HLA in healthy donors. This PCR relied on a set of 60 Vbeta primers and 13 Jbeta primers. Sequenced by immunoSEQ multiplex PCR; TCRdb stores in-frame clones only, minus some. This table holds approximately 160,000 clones, over 75% found once. The V and J ends lost 8 bases and 3 bases respectively, with 17 bases between them. Germline V lookup: CDR1 MDHEN, CDR2 SYDVKM. The CDR3 is 15 residues long. The receptor was derived from a woman aged 45 to 65 in good health and CMV-seropositive. Sequencing used PBMCs. The chain employs TRBV28 and TRBJ1-5; tentatively, D is TRBD1 (5 bases). Written as DNA, the CDR3 is TGTGCCAGCCACCCCCAAGGGGCTTACAATCAGCCCCAGCATTTT. This encodes CASHPQGAYNQPQHF.